What follows are 16 T cell receptor beta chains derived from one specimen sequenced in a study of regulatory T cells in long-lasting Graves disease. Specified time point: persistent/refractory GD, antithyroid drugs over 5 years with positive TRAb. The TCR library was made from RNA that had been extracted from PBMCs in TRIzol. Libraries of TCR beta came from iRepertoire HTBI primers plus Arm-PCR of CDR3 regions. MiXCR, applied by TCRdb to the multiplex PCR reads, yields one record per CDR3 protein. The sample lists 700,000 or so distinct CDR3 sequences; 25% to 35% were seen once. The material sequenced was peripheral blood mononuclear cells (PBMCs), taken when the disease was refractory, from a patient treated with antithyroid drugs. Receptors originate from a female donor with Graves disease.

The chain carries TRBV15 and TRBJ1-1; no firm D call. Trimming took 0 bases from V and 6 from J, leaving 8 bases between them. CDR1 is LNHNV, CDR2 YYDKDF, per germline (reference sequence). The CDR3 extends over 13 amino acids. This CDR3 is CATSRDLASEAFF. The DNA of the CDR3 is TGTGCCACCAGCAGAGATCTGGCATCTGAAGCTTTCTTT.

This clonotype has a count of ten or more. The chain uses TRBV27 and TRBJ2-4; TRBD2 agrees at 9 bases. The junction had 16 bases not matched to a gene; V was cut back by 7 bases and J by 6 bases. Germline V CDR1 and CDR2: MNHEY, SMNVEV (reference sequence). This CDR3 has 17 amino acids. CDR3 sequence: CASTYSGRSWTANIQYF. In nucleotides, the CDR3 is TGTGCCAGCACCTATAGCGGGAGATCTTGGACGGCAAACATTCAGTACTTC.

The chain carries TRBV6-1 and TRBJ1-1; D gene uncertain. Germline lookup yields CDR1 MNHNS and CDR2 SASEGT. The CDR3 spans 14 residues. V was shortened by 7 bases and J by 2 bases, with 14 bases between the two germline ends. CDR3 bases: TGTGCCAGCACCCCGGGGAGATTCAACACTGAAGCTTTCTTT. Translated, it gives CASTPGRFNTEAFF.

About this clonotype: One end of the junction is discordant with germline, which a read error may explain. V is TRBV12-3 or TRBV12-4 and J is TRBJ1-6; no definite D call. The CDR3 consists of 14 residues. CDR3 sequence: CASSSFSYNSPPHF. The CDR3 nucleotides are TGTGCCAGCAGTTCCTTCTCCTATAATTCACCCCCCCACTTT.

The rearrangement uses TRBV20-1 and TRBJ1-2; weak D call: TRBD1 (6 bases). V was shortened by 1 base and J by 1 base, with 16 bases between the two germline ends. Germline V lookup: CDR1 DFQATT, CDR2 SNEGSKA (reference sequence). CDR3 length: 16 amino acids. CDR3 coding DNA: TGCAGTGCTAGAGCCTCTATGGGCAGGGGTAACTATGGCTACACCTTC. Encoded protein: CSARASMGRGNYGYTF.

V usage is TRBV20-1 and J usage is TRBJ2-7, with 7 bases matching TRBD1. This CDR3 contains 12 residues. The germline CDR1 and CDR2 sequences are DFQATT and SNEGSKA (reference sequence). The V and J ends lost 0 bases and 4 bases, in that order; junction bases with no gene match: 0. CDR3 loop: CSAREDRYEQYF. The CDR3 region has the DNA TGCAGTGCTAGAGAGGACAGGTACGAGCAGTACTTC.

The genes are TRBV9 and TRBJ1-4; TRBD1 is a possible D gene (5 bases). Trimming removed 4 bases from V and 8 bases from J, with 18 bases in between. From germline, CDR1 is SGDLS and CDR2 YYNGEE. The CDR3 contains 15 residues. The CDR3 region has the DNA TGTGCCAGCAGCTTCCAATCTGGGGCAGGGGAAAAACTGTTTTTT. Its translation: CASSFQSGAGEKLFF.

The sample holds a few counts of this clonotype. The chain has TRBV7-3 and TRBJ2-3; tentative D call: TRBD2 (6 bases). V was pared by 5 bases and J by 2 bases, with 14 bases between. CDR1 and CDR2 (germline): SGHTA, FQGTGA. The CDR3 has 15 residues. The CDR3: CASSPGRRNTDTQYF. For the CDR3, the DNA is TGTGCCAGCAGCCCTGGGAGGCGGAACACAGATACGCAGTATTTT.

The chain combines TRBV7-3 with TRBJ2-1; 8 nucleotides align to TRBD2. Per the germline V gene, CDR1 is SGHTA and CDR2 is FQGTGA. The CDR3 has 16 amino acids. V lost 1 base, J lost 1 base, and 3 bases stayed unmatched. CDR3 DNA: TGTGCCAGCAGCTTAAATTTAGCGGGGTCCTACAATGAGCAGTTCTTC. It specifies CASSLNLAGSYNEQFF.

At least ten counts were recorded for this clonotype. The chain is built from TRBV28 and TRBJ1-1; tentative D call: TRBD1 (5 bases). The V and J ends lost 8 bases and 0 bases respectively, with 13 bases between them. The CDR3 contains 14 residues. Germline CDR1 is MDHEN and CDR2 is SYDVKM. CDR3 in DNA: TGTGCCAGCCGCAAGGGACTTATGAACACTGAAGCTTTCTTT. It codes for CASRKGLMNTEAFF.

The chain employs TRBV15 and TRBJ2-7; D not certain. Germline-derived CDR1 and CDR2 are LNHNV and YYDKDF (reference sequence). V lost 8 bases, J lost 3 bases, and 14 bases lay in between. The length of the CDR3 is 13 residues. Here the CDR3 DNA reads TGTGCCACCCGACTTTGCAGTGGCTACGAGCAGTACTTC. It encodes CATRLCSGYEQYF.

The chain joins TRBV10-3 to TRBJ1-1, with a tentative D call TRBD1 (5 bases). CDR1 is ENHRY, CDR2 SYGVKD, per germline. This CDR3 contains 15 residues. V lost 10 bases to trimming and J lost 0 bases, with 18 bases between them. CDR3 amino acids: CASIRQGFMNTEAFF. The CDR3 DNA is TGTGCCAGCATTAGGCAGGGTTTTATGAACACTGAAGCTTTCTTT.

The genes are TRBV6-1 and TRBJ2-7; TRBD2 agrees at 9 bases. Germline CDR1 and CDR2: MNHNS and SASEGT. V lost 1 base and J lost 5; bases outside the gene matches: 6. CDR3 length: 15 amino acids. For the CDR3, the DNA is TGTGCCAGCAGTGAAGGATCTAGCGGGATTGACGAGCAGTACTTC. Translated: CASSEGSSGIDEQYF.

J is TRBJ1-5 and V is TRBV28, with TRBD1 matching 9 bases. Germline CDR1 MDHEN, CDR2 SYDVKM. The CDR3 has 17 amino acids. V gave up 7 bases and J gave up 4 bases; unmatched junction bases: 14. The CDR3 reads CASTPGWDRVGNQPQHF. Here the CDR3 DNA reads TGTGCCAGCACCCCCGGATGGGACAGGGTGGGGAATCAGCCCCAGCATTTT.

The V and J genes are TRBV15 and TRBJ2-1, with D unresolved. Per germline, CDR1 LNHNV and CDR2 YYDKDF (reference sequence). CDR3 length: 17 amino acids. V shed 1 base and J shed 0 bases, with 13 bases lying between them. CDR3 sequence reads: CATSRAWRKSSYNEQFF. The CDR3 region has the DNA TGTGCCACCAGCAGAGCGTGGCGGAAGAGCTCCTACAATGAGCAGTTCTTC.

The V and J genes are TRBV25-1 and TRBJ2-6; D may be TRBD1 (6 bases). The V end was cut by 0 bases, the J end by 4 bases, with 10 bases between. The CDR3 is 16 amino acids. The germline V gene has CDR1 MGHDK and CDR2 SYGVNS. CDR3 amino acids: CASSEYTGSGANVLTF. The CDR3 DNA follows: TGTGCCAGCAGTGAATACACAGGGTCCGGGGCCAACGTCCTGACTTTC. Full variable domain (remainder filled in from reference TRBV25-1 and TRBJ2-6): EADIYQTPRYLVIGTGKKITLECSQTMGHDKMYWYQQDPGMELHLIHYSYGVNSTEKGDLSSESTVSRIRTEHFPLTLESARPSHTSQYLCASSEYTGSGANVLTFGAGSRLTVL.